Shown below are 17 T cell receptor beta chains from a single sample sequenced in a study of shared clonotypes between healthy human individuals. In the naive CD8 group, cells lacked CD45RO and were positively selected for CCR7, so terminally differentiated effector memory CD45RA+ cells were left out. Clones were sequenced by immunoSEQ multiplex PCR, and TCRdb holds only the in-frame ones, with some missing. The data hold approximately 2,000,000 clones, with 93% observed a single time. What was sequenced was naive CD8+ T cells from PBMCs. The receptors shown here come from a man aged 18 to 30 in good health. Some clones in this sample may be carry-over from other donors' samples.

The V gene is TRBV7-6, the J gene TRBJ1-2; D may be TRBD1 (6 bases). Germline assignment: CDR1 SGHVS and CDR2 FNYEAQ. The V gene lost 2 bases and the J gene lost 1 base, with 14 bases spanning the gap. The CDR3 spans 16 residues. CDR3 protein: CASSLTTGLINYGYTF. CDR3 nucleotide sequence: TGTGCCAGCAGCTTAACAACAGGGCTGATTAACTATGGCTACACCTTC.

The rearrangement joins TRBV11-2 to TRBJ2-3; 7 nucleotides agree with TRBD1. Germline CDR1 is SGHAT and CDR2 is FQNNGV. The V gene end was trimmed by 5 bases and the J gene end by 0 bases; junction bases not matched to a gene: 5. The CDR3 is 15 residues long. The CDR3 region is CASSIQTGSTDTQYF. In DNA form, the CDR3 reads TGTGCCAGCAGCATACAGACAGGGAGCACAGATACGCAGTATTTT.

This rearrangement joins TRBV7-8 to TRBJ2-7; possible D gene TRBD2, 6 bases. Germline V CDR1 and CDR2: SGHVS, FQNEAQ. CDR3 length: 16 amino acids. Between the trimmed V and J ends, which lost 4 bases and 4 bases, there was a span of 20 bases. CDR3 loop: CASSSRAGTLGYEQYF. In nucleotides, the CDR3 is TGTGCCAGCAGCTCTAGGGCGGGGACCCTTGGTTACGAGCAGTACTTC.

The chain is built from TRBV10-3 and TRBJ1-2, with D unresolved. Trimming pared 3 bases from V and 2 bases from J, leaving 4 bases between. The germline V gene encodes CDR1 ENHRY and CDR2 SYGVKD. The CDR3 loop spans 12 amino acids. Here the CDR3 reads CAISDLNYGYTF. The CDR3 DNA reads as TGTGCCATCAGTGATCTCAACTATGGCTACACCTTC.

The chain employs TRBV19 and TRBJ2-7, with TRBD2 matching 11 bases. The ends lost 5 bases at V and 2 bases at J; junction bases unmatched: 2. The CDR3 consists of 14 residues. Germline V CDR1 and CDR2: LNHDA, SQIVND (reference sequence). CDR3 residues: CASSSTSGTYEQYF. In DNA, the CDR3 is TGTGCCAGTAGTTCGACTAGCGGGACCTACGAGCAGTACTTC.

With regard to this clone: It is unclear where the CDR3 begins or ends on the DNA, so no DNA is shown, and the CDR3 is as TCRdb lists it. The chain employs TRBV7-2 and TRBJ2-1. The germline V gene encodes CDR1 SGHTA and CDR2 FQGNSA. The CDR3 has 15 residues if both end residues are counted. The CDR3 reads CASTPWGFGTEAMVF.

J is TRBJ1-1 and V is TRBV29-1; no firm D call. The V gene's germline CDR1 is SQVTM and CDR2 ANQGSEA. Trimming took 4 bases from V and 11 from J, leaving 11 bases between them. The CDR3 is made up of 10 amino acids. The chain's CDR3 is CSVVSAGAFF. The CDR3 DNA is TGCAGCGTTGTTTCGGCTGGGGCTTTCTTT.

This clone was seen more than once but under ten times. The V and J genes are TRBV5-1 and TRBJ2-7; the D gene could be TRBD1 or TRBD2 (6 bases each). The germline V gene encodes CDR1 SGHRS and CDR2 YFSETQ. The CDR3 consists of 15 residues. With 3 bases removed from V and 1 base from J, the gap between germline ends came to 14 bases. In DNA form, the CDR3 reads TGCGCCAGCAGCTCTCGCCGGGGGCCGTCCTACGAGCAGTACTTC. Its translation is CASSSRRGPSYEQYF. Using reference TRBV5-1 and TRBJ2-7 for the parts outside the CDR3, the full variable domain is KAGVTQTPRYLIKTRGQQVTLSCSPISGHRSVSWYQQTPGQGLQFLFEYFSETQRNKGNFPGRFSGRQFSNSRSEMNVSTLELGDSALYLCASSSRRGPSYEQYFGPGTRLTVT.

This clone has more than one count but fewer than ten. The J gene is TRBJ1-1, the V gene TRBV27; no firm D call. The CDR3 loop spans 11 amino acids. Trimming took off 7 bases at V and 6 bases at J, with 9 bases between the two ends. Germline loops: CDR1 MNHEY, CDR2 SMNVEV (reference sequence). The DNA of the CDR3 is TGTGCCAGCACTTCCGGGCCTGAAGCTTTCTTT. Translating it yields CASTSGPEAFF.

V usage is TRBV5-1 and J usage is TRBJ2-7; D might be TRBD1 or TRBD2, each matching 5 bases. Germline V CDR1 and CDR2: SGHRS, YFSETQ. V was cut by 4 bases and J by 1 base, with 18 bases left in between. This CDR3 has 16 residues. The CDR3 loop is CASSPTEAVRSYEQYF. DNA for the CDR3: TGCGCCAGCAGCCCGACAGAAGCGGTTAGGTCCTACGAGCAGTACTTC.

The chain carries TRBV7-6 and TRBJ2-5, with TRBD1 matching 7 bases. The CDR3 extends over 15 amino acids. Germline V gene lookup returns CDR1 SGHVS and CDR2 FNYEAQ. Trimming at V came to 4 bases and at J to 1 base, leaving 6 bases not matched to a gene. CDR3 region: CASSYDRALQETQYF. CDR3 DNA sequence: TGTGCCAGCAGCTATGACAGGGCGCTCCAAGAGACCCAGTACTTC.

This clone was seen just once. The CDR3 loop is CASRSGLADRYEQYF. DNA for the CDR3: TGTGCCAGCAGGTCTGGCCTAGCGGACCGCTACGAGCAGTACTTC. The rearrangement links TRBV13 to TRBJ2-7; 7 positions agree with TRBD2. This CDR3 contains 15 residues. V lost 6 bases to trimming and J lost 3 bases; unmatched junction nucleotides: 11. CDR1 is PRHDT, CDR2 FYEKMQ, per germline (reference sequence). Combining the CDR3 with reference TRBV13 and TRBJ2-7 gives the whole variable domain AAGVIQSPRHLIKEKRETATLKCYPIPRHDTVYWYQQGPGQDPQFLISFYEKMQSDKGSIPDRFSAQQFSDYHSELNMSSLELGDSALYFCASRSGLADRYEQYFGPGTRLTVT.

The chain joins TRBV30 to TRBJ2-3, with D uncertain. CDR1 is GTSNPN and CDR2 is SVGIG in the germline V gene (reference sequence). The CDR3 spans 15 residues. The V and J ends lost 0 bases and 6 bases respectively, with 16 bases between them. The CDR3 reads CAWSVRLSYSDTQYF. CDR3 DNA sequence: TGTGCCTGGAGTGTAAGACTGTCCTATTCGGATACGCAGTATTTT.

With respect to this clone: Additional DNA sequences in this sample encode the identical CDR3. This chain connects TRBV30 to TRBJ1-1; no definite D call. The CDR3 length is 13 residues. The germline V gene encodes CDR1 GTSNPN and CDR2 SVGIG (reference sequence). V lost 0 bases and J lost 1, with 6 bases in between. The CDR3 region is CAWSVVRNTEAFF. The CDR3 DNA reads TGTGCCTGGAGTGTAGTAAGGAACACTGAAGCTTTCTTT.

The chain recombines TRBV4-1 with TRBJ2-7; D uncertain. This CDR3 has 17 residues. The ends were cut back, 2 bases at V and 3 bases at J, with 20 bases in the middle. Germline-derived CDR1 and CDR2 are MGHRA and YSYEKL. CDR3 region: CASSQPLPDRTDYEQYF. Written as DNA, the CDR3 is TGCGCCAGCAGCCAACCCCTCCCGGACCGAACGGACTACGAGCAGTACTTC.

J is TRBJ2-3 and V is TRBV7-9; TRBD2 agrees at 7 bases. Germline lookup yields CDR1 SEHNR and CDR2 FQNEAQ (reference sequence). The CDR3 runs to 18 residues. J lost 2 bases, V lost 7 bases, and 18 bases had no gene match. CDR3 sequence reads: CASNLLWGKRGLTDTQYF. The CDR3 bases are TGTGCCAGCAACCTATTATGGGGGAAGCGGGGCCTCACAGATACGCAGTATTTT.

The chain uses TRBV25-1 and TRBJ2-2; D might be TRBD2 (5 bases). V dropped 0 bases and J dropped 5 bases, with 16 bases sitting between them. The CDR3 covers 17 residues. CDR1 is MGHDK, CDR2 SYGVNS, per germline. The CDR3 region is CASSEYPGERGTGELFF. The CDR3 bases are TGTGCCAGCAGTGAATACCCCGGGGAAAGAGGGACCGGGGAGCTGTTTTTT.